The present T cell receptor (beta chain) was sequenced within a study of cytomegalovirus exposure and HLA in healthy donors. Study-level points and caveats: Most likely, a cluster of highly shared sequence variants arose as a sequencing artifact. Listed as cytomegalovirus-associated were over 150 TCR beta chains.

13 Jbeta primers and 60 Vbeta primers were used for the PCR. The protocol was immunoSEQ multiplex PCR, while the TCRdb copy is restricted to in-frame clones and leaves out a portion. Of fewer than 200,000 clones listed, less than 90% are singletons. Per germline, CDR1 GTSNPN and CDR2 SVGIG (reference sequence). The V and J ends lost 5 bases and 8 bases respectively, with 15 bases between them. The CDR3 sequence is 13 residues long. A word on this clone: Its antigen is as yet unknown.

The clonotype originates from a girl in the first two years of life in good health and CMV-seronegative. Sequenced input: PBMCs. V is TRBV30 and J is TRBJ1-4; unclear D gene. CDR3 bases: TGTGCCTGGGAGGTAGGGCGGGGAGAAAAACTGTTTTTT. Translated, it gives CAWEVGRGEKLFF.